This TCR beta chain was found in a study of T cells after yellow fever vaccination. The table lists this clonotype with a few counts. Its antigen remains unknown. Study results and caveats: A minor fraction of clonotypes spanned both CD4 and CD8 compartments.

Conversion of TCR transcripts into cDNA relied on 5'RACE template switching, which added a universal primer site and UMIs. In TCRdb, the 5' RACE reads were re-called with MiXCR into one record per CDR3 protein. The table lists around 360,000 distinct CDR3 sequences, 11% of them singletons. Germline values: CDR1 MNHEY, CDR2 SVGAGI. This CDR3 has 15 amino acids. V was clipped by 0 bases and J by 9 bases, with 15 bases between them. The genes are TRBV6-5 and TRBJ2-1; the D gene is possibly TRBD1 (5 bases). The sequence came from a man in his late teens or twenties who received the YFV17D yellow fever vaccine. The sample was PBMCs, taken on the day of the first yellow fever vaccination. The CDR3 DNA sequence: TGTGCCAGCAGTTACTCGTCAGGCCCGCAGGGTGAGCAGTTCTTC. This gives the protein CASSYSSGPQGEQFF.